This entry lists 15 T cell receptor beta chains sequenced from one sample in a study of blood T cells in healthy people across ages. Combining a sample-barcoded 5' primer with a J-beta primer mix, a second PCR ran for roughly 7 to 12 cycles. TCRdb independently ran MiXCR on the 5' RACE reads; one entry per CDR3 protein. The sample yields fewer than 950,000 distinct CDR3 sequences, roughly 35% seen once. Input material: blood. These TCRs come from a man younger than 35 in good health.

This clonotype was seen a handful of times. The chain joins TRBV10-3 to TRBJ2-1; 8 bases are shared with TRBD2. The CDR3 is 14 residues long. The germline CDR1 and CDR2 sequences are ENHRY and SYGVKD. J lost 1 base, V lost 10 bases, and 6 bases had no gene match. CDR3: CATQAGESYNEQFF. The CDR3 bases are TGTGCCACCCAAGCGGGGGAATCCTACAATGAGCAGTTCTTC.

This clonotype was recorded once. Germline is not matched at one junction end, which may reflect a read error. V gene TRBV12-3 or TRBV12-4 combines with J gene TRBJ1-6; tentatively, D is TRBD1 (5 bases). The CDR3 length is 14 residues. In DNA, the CDR3 is TGTGCCAGCAGCCTCTCGCCCGGGGGTTCACCCCCCCACTTT. Translated, it gives CASSLSPGGSPPHF.

This rearrangement joins TRBV7-9 to TRBJ2-7; 9 positions agree with TRBD2. The CDR3 has 17 residues. J lost 7 bases, V lost 3 bases, and 16 bases had no gene match. Germline-derived CDR1 and CDR2 are SEHNR and FQNEAQ (reference sequence). CDR3 sequence: CASSFPPSGALRDEQYF. In DNA, the CDR3 is TGTGCCAGCAGCTTTCCGCCTAGCGGGGCCCTGAGGGATGAGCAGTACTTC.

The chain links TRBV2 to TRBJ2-1, with 9 bases that match TRBD2. Losses at the gene ends were 3 bases for V and 4 bases for J; bases not matched to a gene: 4. Germline V gene sequence: CDR1 SNHLY, CDR2 FYNNEI. The CDR3 sequence is 15 residues long. The CDR3 region is CASSEASGVYNEQFF. CDR3 sequence (DNA): TGTGCCAGCAGTGAGGCTAGCGGGGTTTACAATGAGCAGTTCTTC. Supplemented by reference TRBV2 and TRBJ2-1, the full variable domain reads EPEVTQTPSHQVTQMGQEVILRCVPISNHLYFYWYRQILGQKVEFLVSFYNNEISEKSEIFDDQFSVERPDGSNFTLKIRSTKLEDSAMYFCASSEASGVYNEQFFGPGTRLTVL.

This clonotype has ten or more counts. The chain employs TRBV15 and TRBJ2-1; unclear D gene. V lost 0 bases and J lost 1, with 13 bases in between. Germline V lookup: CDR1 LNHNV, CDR2 YYDKDF (reference sequence). The CDR3 length is 17 residues. CDR3 sequence: CATSRDSAQHSYNEQFF. CDR3 nucleotide sequence: TGTGCCACCAGCAGAGACTCCGCACAGCATTCCTACAATGAGCAGTTCTTC.

The V call is TRBV5-1, the J call TRBJ2-3; 7 bases map to TRBD2. Germline assignment: CDR1 SGHRS and CDR2 YFSETQ. This CDR3 spans 14 amino acids. J lost 8 bases, V lost 1 base, and 7 bases had no gene match. CDR3 loop: CASSLPGGSGTQYF. For the CDR3, the DNA is TGCGCCAGCAGCTTGCCGGGGGGTTCAGGTACGCAGTATTTT. The full variable domain, rest sourced from reference TRBV5-1 and TRBJ2-3, is KAGVTQTPRYLIKTRGQQVTLSCSPISGHRSVSWYQQTPGQGLQFLFEYFSETQRNKGNFPGRFSGRQFSNSRSEMNVSTLELGDSALYLCASSLPGGSGTQYFGPGTRLTVL.

This sequence joins TRBV12-3 or TRBV12-4 and TRBJ1-5; 9 bases agree with TRBD1. The CDR3 loop spans 14 amino acids. With 6 bases clipped from V and 7 bases from J, the junction kept 7 bases outside the gene matches. CDR3 sequence reads: CASSPGQGLQPQHF. The CDR3 DNA is TGTGCCAGCAGCCCGGGACAGGGATTGCAGCCCCAGCATTTT.

The chain joins TRBV6-5 to TRBJ2-1; 9 nucleotides align to TRBD2. CDR1 is MNHEY and CDR2 is SVGAGI in the germline V gene. The CDR3 runs to 17 residues. V gave up 0 bases and J gave up 10 bases; unmatched junction bases: 13. Here the CDR3 reads CASSYSYSGGRRYEQFF. CDR3 DNA sequence: TGTGCCAGCAGTTACTCCTATAGCGGGGGACGTAGGTACGAGCAGTTCTTC.

The chain recombines TRBV9 with TRBJ2-1, with 9 bases that match TRBD2. Germline CDR1 and CDR2: SGDLS and YYNGEE. Trimming took 4 bases from V and 1 from J; bases not matched to a gene: 6. CDR3 length equals 16 residues. CDR3 sequence reads: CASSYPAGGSYNEQFF. The CDR3, as DNA: TGTGCCAGCAGCTACCCAGCGGGGGGATCCTACAATGAGCAGTTCTTC.

This clonotype was detected ten times or more. J is TRBJ1-1 and V is TRBV25-1; D call uncertain. The CDR3 is 11 residues long. Germline assignment: CDR1 MGHDK and CDR2 SYGVNS. The V and J ends lost 11 bases and 4 bases respectively, with 11 bases between them. The CDR3 bases are TGTGCCTCCCGGGGAGTCACTGAAGCTTTCTTT. It yields the protein CASRGVTEAFF.

At least ten counts were recorded for this clonotype. The chain links TRBV12-3 or TRBV12-4 to TRBJ1-2, with TRBD1 matching 7 bases. CDR3 size: 14 residues. V gave up 6 bases and J gave up 1 base; unmatched junction bases: 5. The CDR3 loop reads CASRGDSYNYGYTF. Written as DNA, the CDR3 is TGTGCCAGCAGGGGGGACAGCTATAACTATGGCTACACCTTC.

Note on this clonotype: A much larger clone differs by one base, so this may be a read error. V is TRBV27 and J is TRBJ2-1, with a tentative D call TRBD1 (6 bases). The CDR3 sequence is 14 residues long. Germline V gives CDR1 MNHEY, CDR2 SMNVEV (reference sequence). In DNA, the CDR3 is TGTGCCGGCAGCCTAGACAGGTCCTACAATGAGCAGTTCTTC. Translating gives CAGSLDRSYNEQFF.

The genes are TRBV18 and TRBJ2-1; 7 bases map to TRBD2. CDR3 length: 17 amino acids. Germline CDR1 and CDR2: KGHSH and LQKENI. Trimming removed 7 bases from V and 1 base from J; junction bases left unmatched: 13. CDR3 region: CASFPAAGVESYNEQFF. CDR3 in DNA: TGTGCCAGCTTCCCCGCGGCGGGGGTTGAGTCCTACAATGAGCAGTTCTTC.

This clonotype was seen many times. The chain employs TRBV29-1 and TRBJ2-7, with 9 bases lining up with TRBD2. The CDR3 consists of 13 residues. Unmatched junction bases numbered 5, after V lost 7 bases and J lost 1 base. From germline, CDR1 is SQVTM and CDR2 ANQGSEA. CDR3 nucleotide sequence: TGCAGCGCAGTAGCGGGGGATTCCTACGAGCAGTACTTC. Translating it yields CSAVAGDSYEQYF.

The rearrangement uses TRBV12-3 or TRBV12-4 and TRBJ1-2; maybe TRBD1 (5 bases). Trimming removed 1 base at V and 4 bases at J, with 10 bases between. The CDR3 is 14 amino acids. CDR3 loop: CASSLGPGIYGYTF. The CDR3 DNA reads as TGTGCCAGCAGTTTAGGTCCAGGGATCTATGGCTACACCTTC.